One sample yielded the 26 T cell receptor beta chains listed below, sequenced in a study of cytomegalovirus exposure and HLA in healthy donors. The table came from immunoSEQ multiplex PCR; TCRdb's copy has only in-frame clones and leaves some out. Found here are approximately 130,000 clones, over 65% of them singletons; the top ten hold about 2.2%. Sequenced sample: PBMCs. Every receptor here comes from a woman aged 25-40 years in good health and CMV-seronegative.

The rearrangement uses TRBV5-1 and TRBJ2-7, with 7 positions matching TRBD1. The V segment lost 4 bases and the J segment 0 bases; nucleotides outside the gene matches: 10. This CDR3 has 16 residues. Per germline, CDR1 SGHRS and CDR2 YFSETQ. The CDR3, as DNA: TGCGCCAGCAGCCAAGACCAGGGGGAGAGCTCCTACGAGCAGTACTTC. This gives the protein CASSQDQGESSYEQYF. Full variable domain (rest looked up from reference TRBV5-1 and TRBJ2-7): KAGVTQTPRYLIKTRGQQVTLSCSPISGHRSVSWYQQTPGQGLQFLFEYFSETQRNKGNFPGRFSGRQFSNSRSEMNVSTLELGDSALYLCASSQDQGESSYEQYFGPGTRLTVT.

With regard to this clone: At one end, the junction sequence differs from germline, possibly due to a read error. V and J are TRBV7-7 and TRBJ2-1; 9 nucleotides align to TRBD1. Germline values: CDR1 SSHAT, CDR2 FNYEAQ (reference sequence). The CDR3 sequence is 14 residues long. The CDR3 coding sequence is TGTGCTAGCAGCCCGGACAGGGGAAAGGTTGAGCAGTTCTTC. It encodes CASSPDRGKVEQFF.

The J gene is TRBJ2-7, the V gene TRBV25-1; tentative D call: TRBD2 (6 bases). Trimming removed 6 bases at V and 4 bases at J, with 16 bases between. The CDR3 is 14 amino acids. Germline-derived CDR1 and CDR2 are MGHDK and SYGVNS. Written as DNA, the CDR3 is TGTGCCAGCAGCACCCCCATGGAGGGATACGAGCAGTACTTC. Protein: CASSTPMEGYEQYF.

The chain links TRBV19 to TRBJ1-5; TRBD1 might be the D (6 bases). The V and J ends lost 3 bases and 9 bases respectively, with 21 bases between them. CDR1 and CDR2 (germline): LNHDA, SQIVND (reference sequence). The CDR3 length is 16 residues. CDR3 amino acids: CASSMAAGAGGGPQHF. The CDR3 nucleotides read TGTGCCAGTAGTATGGCGGCAGGGGCCGGAGGTGGGCCCCAGCATTTT.

The V gene is TRBV11-1, the J gene TRBJ1-2; 7 bases line up with TRBD1. Germline loops: CDR1 SGHAT, CDR2 FQDESV (reference sequence). V dropped 5 bases and J dropped 5; count of bases not matched to a gene: 8. This CDR3 comprises 14 residues. As DNA, the CDR3 is TGTGCCAGCAGCCTGGGACAGTCAGCATATGGCTACACCTTC. It translates to CASSLGQSAYGYTF.

The rearrangement uses TRBV19 and TRBJ2-3, with D possibly being TRBD2 (6 bases). V was clipped by 6 bases and J by 9 bases, with 13 bases between them. Germline V CDR1 and CDR2: LNHDA, SQIVND (reference sequence). The CDR3 covers 12 residues. CDR3 in amino acids: CASSSGLRTQYF. CDR3 sequence (DNA): TGTGCCAGTAGCTCGGGACTTCGAACGCAGTATTTT. Based on the CDR3 plus reference TRBV19 and TRBJ2-3, the full variable domain is DGGITQSPKYLFRKEGQNVTLSCEQNLNHDAMYWYRQDPGQGLRLIYYSQIVNDFQKGDIAEGYSVSREKKESFPLTVTSAQKNPTAFYLCASSSGLRTQYFGPGTRLTVL.

V and J are TRBV4-1 and TRBJ1-5; D gene ambiguous. The V gene lost 0 bases and the J gene lost 5 bases, with 11 bases spanning the gap. CDR3 length: 15 amino acids. In germline, CDR1 is MGHRA, CDR2 YSYEKL. This CDR3 reads CASSQDGGVDQPQHF. As DNA, the CDR3 is TGCGCCAGCAGCCAAGACGGAGGAGTTGATCAGCCCCAGCATTTT.

V gene TRBV5-1 combines with J gene TRBJ2-5, with TRBD2 matching 7 bases. The CDR3 totals 18 residues. Trimming at V came to 4 bases and at J to 1 base, leaving 16 bases not matched to a gene. CDR1 is SGHRS, CDR2 YFSETQ, per germline. CDR3 protein: CASSPPSNRDYVQETQYF. CDR3 in DNA: TGCGCCAGCAGCCCACCCTCCAACCGGGACTACGTCCAAGAGACCCAGTACTTC.

The genes are TRBV9 and TRBJ2-3, with 10 bases lining up with TRBD2. Per the germline V gene, CDR1 is SGDLS and CDR2 is YYNGEE. CDR3 size: 16 residues. The trim removed 0 bases at V and 4 bases at J, leaving 5 bases unmatched. CDR3 sequence (DNA): TGTGCCAGCAGCGTAGCAGCGGGGGGGCGCGCAGATACGCAGTATTTT. Encoded protein: CASSVAAGGRADTQYF.

V and J are TRBV18 and TRBJ1-2; TRBD1 matches at 8 bases. V shed 1 base, J shed 4 bases, and the junction held 2 bases outside the gene matches. The CDR3 has 14 amino acids. Germline CDR1 and CDR2: KGHSH and LQKENI. In DNA form, the CDR3 reads TGTGCCAGCTCACCACGGGACAGGTCCTATGGCTACACCTTC. This codes for CASSPRDRSYGYTF.

The V gene is TRBV19, the J gene TRBJ1-1; the D gene is possibly TRBD1 (6 bases). Trimming took off 3 bases at V and 5 bases at J, with 10 bases between the two ends. CDR1 and CDR2 (germline): LNHDA, SQIVND (reference sequence). The CDR3 spans 13 residues. CDR3 loop: CASSINRVTEAFF. The CDR3 DNA reads as TGTGCCAGTAGTATTAACAGGGTGACTGAAGCTTTCTTT.

This chain uses TRBV10-3 with TRBJ1-1; the match to TRBD1 covers 7 bases. CDR3 length equals 15 residues. V was clipped by 4 bases and J by 4 bases; unmatched bases: 9. Germline CDR1 ENHRY, CDR2 SYGVKD. The CDR3 DNA sequence: TGTGCCATCAGTGGGACTGGGGACAGCGCCACTGAAGCTTTCTTT. Protein sequence: CAISGTGDSATEAFF.

The chain couples TRBV5-6 to TRBJ1-3; D is perhaps TRBD1 (6 bases). Trimming pared 0 bases from V and 4 bases from J, leaving 8 bases between. Germline loops: CDR1 SGHDT, CDR2 YYEEEE. The CDR3 runs to 14 residues. The CDR3 sequence: CASSLAGGGNTIYF. The CDR3 DNA reads TGTGCCAGCAGCTTGGCGGGGGGCGGAAACACCATATATTTT.

The chain carries TRBV19 and TRBJ2-3; D is possibly TRBD1 (5 bases). This CDR3 region has 13 residues. Trimming shortened V by 5 bases and J by 4 bases, and 10 bases separated the two germline ends. Germline V gene sequence: CDR1 LNHDA, CDR2 SQIVND (reference sequence). The CDR3 loop is CASSVTAPDTQYF. CDR3 DNA: TGTGCCAGTAGTGTGACAGCCCCAGATACGCAGTATTTT. The full variable domain, in which reference TRBV19 and TRBJ2-3 provide the parts outside the CDR3, is DGGITQSPKYLFRKEGQNVTLSCEQNLNHDAMYWYRQDPGQGLRLIYYSQIVNDFQKGDIAEGYSVSREKKESFPLTVTSAQKNPTAFYLCASSVTAPDTQYFGPGTRLTVL.

V and J are TRBV30 and TRBJ1-4; 7 nucleotides align to TRBD1. Germline CDR1 GTSNPN, CDR2 SVGIG (reference sequence). The CDR3 has 15 residues. J was trimmed by 3 bases and V by 6 bases; bases with no gene match: 10. In DNA, the CDR3 is TGTGCCTGTCCAGAGGGGACAGCCTCTAATGAAAAACTGTTTTTT. Its translation is CACPEGTASNEKLFF.

The rearrangement uses TRBV19 and TRBJ1-5, with 8 bases that match TRBD1. The CDR3 sequence is 15 residues long. Germline-derived CDR1 and CDR2 are LNHDA and SQIVND (reference sequence). Germline trimming cut 3 bases from V and 4 bases from J; bases unmatched to any gene: 5. CDR3 sequence reads: CASSIDRGQNQPQHF. DNA for the CDR3: TGTGCCAGTAGTATCGACAGGGGTCAGAATCAGCCCCAGCATTTT.

The chain uses TRBV11-2 and TRBJ2-2, with 10 bases lining up with TRBD1. Germline V gene lookup returns CDR1 SGHAT and CDR2 FQNNGV. The CDR3 consists of 17 residues. The J segment lost 6 bases and the V segment lost 1 base, leaving 8 bases of the junction unmatched. Here the CDR3 reads CASSLVLGQGMAGELFF. CDR3 DNA: TGTGCCAGCAGCTTAGTTCTGGGACAGGGGATGGCCGGGGAGCTGTTTTTT. The full variable domain, completed using reference TRBV11-2 and TRBJ2-2, is EAGVAQSPRYKIIEKRQSVAFWCNPISGHATLYWYQQILGQGPKLLIQFQNNGVVDDSQLPKDRFSAERLKGVDSTLKIQPAKLEDSAVYLCASSLVLGQGMAGELFFGEGSRLTVL.

The chain carries TRBV5-1 and TRBJ2-7; 7 bases agree with TRBD1. Germline V CDR1 and CDR2: SGHRS, YFSETQ. The CDR3 runs to 16 residues. V dropped 2 bases and J dropped 5; count of bases not matched to a gene: 13. CDR3 sequence reads: CASSFTGATPNHEQYF. The DNA of the CDR3 is TGCGCCAGCAGCTTTACAGGGGCCACCCCAAACCACGAGCAGTACTTC. The full variable domain, its missing parts supplied by reference TRBV5-1 and TRBJ2-7, is KAGVTQTPRYLIKTRGQQVTLSCSPISGHRSVSWYQQTPGQGLQFLFEYFSETQRNKGNFPGRFSGRQFSNSRSEMNVSTLELGDSALYLCASSFTGATPNHEQYFGPGTRLTVT.

The rearrangement links TRBV7-8 to TRBJ1-5; weak D call: TRBD1 (5 bases). Germline CDR1 reads SGHVS; CDR2 reads FQNEAQ. CDR3 length: 16 residues. V was cut by 5 bases and J by 8 bases, with 22 bases left in between. The chain's CDR3 is CASSLNNLQGIKPQHF. As DNA, the CDR3 is TGTGCCAGCAGCCTCAATAACCTCCAGGGAATAAAGCCCCAGCATTTT.

The chain joins TRBV7-9 to TRBJ1-2; D not resolved. V shed 4 bases and J shed 4 bases, with 10 bases lying between them. The germline V gene has CDR1 SEHNR and CDR2 FQNEAQ (reference sequence). The CDR3 runs to 13 residues. CDR3 in amino acids: CASSSLPVYGYTF. In nucleotides, the CDR3 is TGTGCCAGCAGCTCTTTGCCAGTCTATGGCTACACCTTC. Filled out from reference TRBV7-9 and TRBJ1-2, the complete variable domain reads DTGVSQNPRHKITKRGQNVTFRCDPISEHNRLYWYRQTLGQGPEFLTYFQNEAQLEKSRLLSDRFSAERPKGSFSTLEIQRTEQGDSAMYLCASSSLPVYGYTFGSGTRLTVV.

This sequence joins TRBV7-2 and TRBJ2-3; 7 positions agree with TRBD2. This CDR3 is built from 16 residues. Germline CDR1 SGHTA, CDR2 FQGNSA. Trimming took 1 base from V and 2 from J; bases not matched to a gene: 6. The CDR3 loop is CASSLVGGGFTDTQYF. CDR3 nucleotides: TGTGCCAGCAGCTTAGTCGGCGGGGGATTCACAGATACGCAGTATTTT.

The rearrangement joins TRBV6-4 to TRBJ2-1; D is uncertain. The V end lost 6 bases, the J end lost 10 bases, and 16 bases lay between the germline ends. The CDR3 is made up of 13 amino acids. Germline CDR1 reads MRHNA; CDR2 reads SNTAGT. CDR3 protein: CASSPTSTQEQFF. The CDR3 nucleotides read TGTGCCAGCAGCCCCACCTCCACCCAGGAGCAGTTCTTC.

The rearrangement links TRBV5-1 to TRBJ2-3; 9 nucleotides match TRBD1. V lost 3 bases, J lost 6 bases, and 8 bases stayed unmatched. The CDR3 is 15 amino acids. CDR1 and CDR2 (germline): SGHRS, YFSETQ. CDR3 DNA: TGCGCCAGCAGCTCTACAGGGGGCGCATCGGATACGCAGTATTTT. Encoded protein: CASSSTGGASDTQYF. The full variable domain, rest sourced from reference TRBV5-1 and TRBJ2-3, is KAGVTQTPRYLIKTRGQQVTLSCSPISGHRSVSWYQQTPGQGLQFLFEYFSETQRNKGNFPGRFSGRQFSNSRSEMNVSTLELGDSALYLCASSSTGGASDTQYFGPGTRLTVL.

This clone has just a few counts. The junction shows a germline mismatch at one end, possibly a read error. The gene calls are TRBV2 and TRBJ1-2; 7 bases fit TRBD1. Germline V CDR1 and CDR2: SNHLY, FYNNEI. The CDR3 spans 12 residues. CDR3 DNA: TGTGCCAGCAGGATCGACAGGGCTTTTTCTCAGTTC. It yields the protein CASRIDRAFSQF.

The V and J genes are TRBV19 and TRBJ2-1, with TRBD2 matching over 9 bases. The germline CDR1 and CDR2 sequences are LNHDA and SQIVND (reference sequence). CDR3 size: 15 residues. The V and J ends lost 8 bases and 5 bases, in that order; junction bases with no gene match: 10. The CDR3 coding sequence is TGTGCCAGTGCCGCCTGGATAGCGGGGGACAATGAGCAGTTCTTC. It is translated as CASAAWIAGDNEQFF.

The table lists this clone with a count of one. The chain carries TRBV29-1 and TRBJ2-2; 11 bases are a match to TRBD2. The CDR3 is 14 residues long. Unmatched junction bases numbered 2, after V lost 6 bases and J lost 2 bases. In germline, CDR1 is SQVTM, CDR2 ANQGSEA. The chain's CDR3 is CSVGLAVNTGELFF. The DNA of the CDR3 is TGCAGCGTGGGACTAGCGGTAAACACCGGGGAGCTGTTTTTT.